This passage covers 3 T cell receptor beta chains from one sample sequenced in a study of T-cell memory formation after mild COVID-19. TCRdb called the 5' RACE reads again in MiXCR, with one record for every CDR3 protein. The table includes about 620,000 distinct CDR3 sequences, 18% detected once. Material for sequencing was PBMCs or a T cell subset sorted from them (not recorded which). The receptor set was obtained from an adult woman who had mild COVID-19 (a few samples of this study predate the infection). Cell type and time point are not known.

This clonotype was seen just once. The chain employs TRBV15 and TRBJ2-5; tentatively, D is TRBD2 (6 bases). The CDR3 has 14 residues. Trimming took 0 bases from V and 7 from J, leaving 12 bases between them. Germline CDR1 is LNHNV and CDR2 is YYDKDF (reference sequence). The CDR3 sequence: CATSRDAVGGTQYF. Here the CDR3 DNA reads TGTGCCACCAGCAGAGATGCGGTGGGAGGGACCCAGTACTTC.

This clonotype was seen only a few times. This rearrangement joins TRBV14 to TRBJ1-5, with D perhaps matching TRBD1 (6 bases). This CDR3 is built from 16 residues. With 3 bases removed from V and 4 bases from J, the gap between germline ends came to 16 bases. Germline CDR1 reads SGHDN; CDR2 reads FVKESK. In DNA, the CDR3 is TGTGCCAGCAGCCAGTGGGTCAGGGGAATTAATCAGCCCCAGCATTTT. This translates into CASSQWVRGINQPQHF.

The gene calls are TRBV6-2 or TRBV6-3 and TRBJ2-7; possibly TRBD1 or TRBD2 for D (7 bases each). In germline, CDR1 is MNHEY, CDR2 SVGEGT. The V and J ends lost 2 bases and 5 bases respectively, with 19 bases between them. The CDR3 is made up of 16 amino acids. CDR3 in amino acids: CASSYPGRGRLDEQYF. In DNA form, the CDR3 reads TGTGCCAGCAGTTACCCGGGGAGGGGGCGCTTGGACGAGCAGTACTTC.